These 8 T cell receptor beta chains share one sample of origin, sequenced in a study of T cell clonality in common variable immunodeficiency. Assay used: immunoSEQ multiplex PCR; TCRdb lists only in-frame clones, some missing. The record shows roughly 51,000 clones for this sample, with no singletons present. The sample taken for sequencing was peripheral blood mononuclear cells. The receptors shown here come from a person between 18 and 69 years old in good health.

This clone was seen repeatedly, ten times or more. With the read ending 3 residues before the CDR3 end, the germline J gene is used to fill in that end. The rearrangement links TRBV5-1 to TRBJ2-7; possibly TRBD1 for D (5 bases). This CDR3 is built from 12 residues. The V and J ends lost 4 bases and 6 bases respectively, with 11 bases between them. Germline-derived CDR1 and CDR2 are SGHRS and YFSETQ. CDR3 amino acids: CASSPQGPEQYF. The covered CDR3 bases are TGCGCCAGCAGCCCCCAGGGCCCCGAG.

This clone came up many times. The CDR3 end is not reached by the read, which stops 3 residues before it; the germline J gene fills it in. This rearrangement joins TRBV20-1 to TRBJ2-2, with D perhaps TRBD1 (6 bases). Germline V gene lookup returns CDR1 DFQATT and CDR2 SNEGSKA (reference sequence). This CDR3 spans 17 amino acids. Trimming left V 0 bases short and J 6 bases short, with 20 bases between. The CDR3 here is CSARDRDFGTSSGELFF. CDR3 bases read: TGCAGTGCTAGAGATCGAGACTTCGGGACATCATCCGGGGAG.

This clone was found many times. The read terminates 3 residues before the CDR3 end, so the remaining end is supplied by the germline J gene. The chain uses TRBV20-1 and TRBJ2-1, with 9 bases that match TRBD2. Trimming cost V 0 bases and J 8 bases; bases outside gene matches: 11. This CDR3 is 16 amino acids long. CDR1 is DFQATT, CDR2 SNEGSKA, per germline (reference sequence). CDR3 protein: CSARDVSSGTIDEQFF. Incomplete CDR3 DNA: TGCAGTGCTAGAGATGTTTCTAGCGGGACAATTGATGAG.

In its sample, this clone was seen many times. The CDR3 sequence: CASSRTGADLIYNEQFF. Incomplete CDR3 DNA: TGTGCCAGCAGCCGGACAGGGGCGGACCTTATCTACAATGAG. The chain joins TRBV4-2 to TRBJ2-1; 9 bases match TRBD1. The CDR3 is cut off 3 residues early in the read; its end comes from the germline J gene. V trimming: 4 bases; J trimming: 3 bases; junction bases outside the gene matches: 10. Germline V lookup: CDR1 LGHNA, CDR2 YNFKEQ. This CDR3 is built from 17 residues.

This clone was seen ten or more times. The DNA ends 3 residues before the CDR3 does, and the rest of the CDR3 is filled in from the germline J gene. The chain employs TRBV7-9 and TRBJ1-2, with TRBD1 matching over 7 bases. With 6 bases clipped from V and 4 bases from J, the junction kept 5 bases outside the gene matches. Germline loops: CDR1 SEHNR, CDR2 FQNEAQ (reference sequence). This CDR3 is 13 amino acids long. CDR3 sequence: CASSPGQLYGYTF. CDR3 DNA (partial): TGTGCCAGCAGTCCGGGACAGCTCTATGGC.

This clone was found many times. From the germline J gene comes the end of the CDR3, since the read stops 3 residues before it. This sequence joins TRBV28 and TRBJ2-1; 12 bases are a match to TRBD1. The CDR3 length is 15 residues. In germline, CDR1 is MDHEN, CDR2 SYDVKM. V lost 7 bases and J lost 8; bases outside the gene matches: 9. CDR3 loop: CASTQTGTGGHEQFF. The covered CDR3 bases are TGTGCCAGCACCCAAACCGGGACAGGGGGCCATGAG. The variable domain in full, with the rest retrieved from reference TRBV28 and TRBJ2-1, is DVKVTQSSRYLVKRTGEKVFLECVQDMDHENMFWYRQDPGLGLRLIYFSYDVKMKEKGDIPEGYSVSREKKERFSLILESASTNQTSMYLCASTQTGTGGHEQFFGPGTRLTVL.

This clone has at least ten counts. The CDR3 goes on 3 residues after the read ends, and that part is filled in from the germline J gene. V is TRBV7-7 and J is TRBJ1-4; D is possibly TRBD1 (6 bases). CDR1 SSHAT and CDR2 FNYEAQ come from the germline V gene (reference sequence). This CDR3 has 14 residues. V dropped 1 base and J dropped 6 bases, with 9 bases sitting between them. The sequenced part of the CDR3 DNA is TGTGCCAGCAGCTTAGGAGGGGGGGATGAAAAA. Translating gives CASSLGGGDEK. In full, the CDR3 reads CASSLGGGDEKLFF.

This clone was seen at least ten times. The CDR3 end is not reached by the read, which stops 3 residues before it; the germline J gene fills it in. The chain employs TRBV10-3 and TRBJ2-1, with 7 bases identical to TRBD2. CDR3 length: 13 amino acids. Germline values: CDR1 ENHRY, CDR2 SYGVKD. V trimming: 7 bases; J trimming: 6 bases; junction bases outside the gene matches: 6. The sequenced part of the CDR3 DNA is TGTGCCATCACCGACGCGGGAGTCAATGAG. It translates to CAITDAGVNE. The full CDR3 sequence reads CAITDAGVNEQFF.